This T cell receptor beta chain came from a study of OX40 agonist ivuxolimab in advanced cancers. Generated by immunoSEQ multiplex PCR, the TCRdb table keeps only in-frame clones and is missing some. The sample has some 69,000 clones, 80% to 85% seen once. The V and J ends lost 0 bases and 0 bases respectively, with 7 bases between them. CDR3 length: 15 residues. From germline, CDR1 is SGHRS and CDR2 YFSETQ. V is TRBV5-1 and J is TRBJ1-3; no firm D call. The sample consisted of CD4+ or CD8+ T cells sorted from blood, taken in a trial of the OX40 agonist ivuxolimab. This clonotype originated in an adult with an advanced solid tumor such as melanoma, head and neck, liver or kidney cancer. The CDR3 DNA follows: TGCGCCAGCAGCTTGGATCACTCCTCTGGAAACACCATATATTTT. Translating gives CASSLDHSSGNTIYF.